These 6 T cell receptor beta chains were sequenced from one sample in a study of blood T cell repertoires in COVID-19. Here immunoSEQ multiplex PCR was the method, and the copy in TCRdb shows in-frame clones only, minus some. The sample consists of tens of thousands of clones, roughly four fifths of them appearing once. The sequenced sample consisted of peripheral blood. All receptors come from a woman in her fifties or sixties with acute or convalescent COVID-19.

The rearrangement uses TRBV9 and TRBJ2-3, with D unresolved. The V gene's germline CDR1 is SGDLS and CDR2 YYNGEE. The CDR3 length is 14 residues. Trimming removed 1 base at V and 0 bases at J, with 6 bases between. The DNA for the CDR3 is TGTGCCAGCAGCGTATCCCCTAGCACAGATACGCAGTATTTT. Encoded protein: CASSVSPSTDTQYF.

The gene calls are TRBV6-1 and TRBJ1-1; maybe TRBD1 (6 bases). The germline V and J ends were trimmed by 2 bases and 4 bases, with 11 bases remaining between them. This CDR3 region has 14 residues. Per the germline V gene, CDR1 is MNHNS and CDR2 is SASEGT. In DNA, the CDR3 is TGTGCCAGCAGTGAACTCCAGGGGAGCACTGAAGCTTTCTTT. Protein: CASSELQGSTEAFF.

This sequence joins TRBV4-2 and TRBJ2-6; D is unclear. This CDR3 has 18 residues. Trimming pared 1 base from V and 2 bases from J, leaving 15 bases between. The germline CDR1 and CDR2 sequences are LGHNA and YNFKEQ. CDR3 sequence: CASSQGGGSFTGANVLTF. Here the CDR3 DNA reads TGTGCCAGCAGCCAAGGCGGCGGCTCGTTCACTGGGGCCAACGTCCTGACTTTC.

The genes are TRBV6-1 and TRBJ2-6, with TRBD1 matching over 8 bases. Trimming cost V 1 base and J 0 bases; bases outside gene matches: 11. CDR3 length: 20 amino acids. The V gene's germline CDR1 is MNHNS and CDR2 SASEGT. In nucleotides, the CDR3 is TGTGCCAGCAGTGAAGTACTTGGACAGGGATCGGCCTCTGGGGCCAACGTCCTGACTTTC. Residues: CASSEVLGQGSASGANVLTF.

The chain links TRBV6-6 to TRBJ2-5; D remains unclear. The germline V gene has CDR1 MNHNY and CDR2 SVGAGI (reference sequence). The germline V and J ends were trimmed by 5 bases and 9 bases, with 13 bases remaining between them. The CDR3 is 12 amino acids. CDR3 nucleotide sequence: TGTGCCAGCAGTCAAGCCCGGGTGGCCCAGTACTTC. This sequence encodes CASSQARVAQYF.

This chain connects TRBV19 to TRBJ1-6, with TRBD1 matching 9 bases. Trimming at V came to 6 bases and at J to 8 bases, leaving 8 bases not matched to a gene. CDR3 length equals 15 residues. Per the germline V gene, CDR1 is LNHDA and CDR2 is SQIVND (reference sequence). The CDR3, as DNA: TGTGCCAGTAGGGACTCCGGGACAGGGTATTCACCCCTCCACTTT. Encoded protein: CASRDSGTGYSPLHF.